These T cell receptor beta chains were read from a single sample in a study of PD-1 blockade in classical Hodgkin lymphoma. Method: immunoSEQ multiplex PCR; TCRdb's copy keeps in-frame clones and lacks some. Here the sample spans about 20,000 clones, approximately 68% being singletons. The sample in question was peripheral blood mononuclear cells (PBMCs), obtained before the fourth cycle of nivolumab. The source is a human donor with classical Hodgkin lymphoma. Both conserved end residues are part of each CDR3. D genes are given only for firm matches. Not all rows give a size; the values are once, few, many and, for expanded clones, a class.

-	-	TRBJ2-7	TRBV6-1	CASSEGVGTATYEQYF	TGTGCCAGCAGTGAAGGGGTGGGGACCGCTACCTACGAGCAGTACTTC
-	TRBD1	TRBJ2-7	TRBV19	CASSIGTGSYEQYF	TGTGCCAGTAGTATCGGGACAGGGTCCTACGAGCAGTACTTC
medium-sized	-	TRBJ1-6	TRBV19	CASRLTGRGNSPLHF	TGTGCCAGTAGACTAACGGGACGGGGGAATTCACCCCTCCACTTT
few	TRBD2	TRBJ2-7	TRBV5-4	CASSLAGGGIYTPEQYF	TGTGCCAGCAGCTTGGCCGGCGGGGGGATATACACCCCCGAGCAGTACTTC
-	-	TRBJ2-1	TRBV7-9	CASSYGGEQFF	TGTGCCAGCAGTTACGGAGGTGAGCAGTTCTTC
few	-	TRBJ1-5	TRBV19	CASSKGSMGNNQPQHF	TGTGCCAGTAGTAAGGGGTCAATGGGTAACAATCAGCCCCAGCATTTT
-	TRBD2	TRBJ2-5	TRBV7-2	CASSQRERETQYF	TGTGCCAGCAGCCAGCGGGAGAGAGAGACCCAGTACTTC
-	TRBD2	TRBJ2-3	TRBV5-1	CASSLGEGRDTQYF	TGCGCCAGCAGCCTAGGGGAGGGCCGGGATACGCAGTATTTT
-	-	TRBJ2-1	TRBV11-2	CASSPVRGARNEQFF	TGTGCCAGCAGCCCCGTGAGGGGCGCGAGGAATGAGCAGTTCTTC
-	TRBD2	TRBJ2-1	TRBV7-9	CASSLGAGGLNEQFF	TGTGCCAGCAGCTTAGGGGCGGGAGGGTTGAATGAGCAGTTCTTC
-	-	TRBJ1-6	TRBV18	CASSPRGTENSPLHF	TGTGCCAGCTCACCACGGGGGACCGAGAATTCACCCCTCCACTTT
-	TRBD2	TRBJ2-7	TRBV7-8	CASSLGPGGGFWYEQYF	TGTGCCAGCAGCTTAGGGCCCGGCGGGGGTTTTTGGTACGAGCAGTACTTC
few	TRBD1	TRBJ2-1	TRBV7-9	CASSLALGTGGPRYNEQFF	TGTGCCAGCAGCTTAGCGCTCGGGACAGGGGGGCCCCGGTACAATGAGCAGTTCTTC
-	-	TRBJ2-3	TRBV7-9	CASRPTDTQYF	TGTGCCAGCAGACCCACCGATACGCAGTATTTT
-	TRBD1	TRBJ2-1	TRBV5-4	CASSIRTGASSYNEQFF	TGTGCCAGCAGCATTCGGACAGGGGCCAGCTCCTACAATGAGCAGTTCTTC
once	TRBD2	TRBJ2-1	TRBV5-1	CASSPQLATNEQFF	TGCGCCAGCAGCCCTCAACTAGCGACAAATGAGCAGTTCTTC